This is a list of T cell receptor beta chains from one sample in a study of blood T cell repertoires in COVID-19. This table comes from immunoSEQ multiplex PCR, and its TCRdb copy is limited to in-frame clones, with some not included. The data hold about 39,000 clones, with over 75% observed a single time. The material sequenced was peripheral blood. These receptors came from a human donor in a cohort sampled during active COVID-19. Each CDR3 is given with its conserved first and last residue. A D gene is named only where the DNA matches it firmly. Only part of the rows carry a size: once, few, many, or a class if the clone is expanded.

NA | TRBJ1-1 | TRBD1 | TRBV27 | TGTGCCAGCAACCGACAGGGGCCGAACACTGAAGCTTTCTTT | CASNRQGPNTEAFF
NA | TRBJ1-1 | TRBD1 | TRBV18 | TGTGCCAGCTCACCCCAACAGGGGACGGGGACTGAAGCTTTCTTT | CASSPQQGTGTEAFF
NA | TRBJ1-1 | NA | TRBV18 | TGTGCCAGCTCACCTACGCTTCCGGGGATGAACACTGAAGCTTTCTTT | CASSPTLPGMNTEAFF
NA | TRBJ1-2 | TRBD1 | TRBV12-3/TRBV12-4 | TGTGCCAGCAGTTTATACAGGGGGGAGGGCTACACCTTC | CASSLYRGEGYTF
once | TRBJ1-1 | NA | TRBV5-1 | TGCGCCAGCAGCTTGGAACAGGGCGGCACTGAAGCTTTCTTT | CASSLEQGGTEAFF
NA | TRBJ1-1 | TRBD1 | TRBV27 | TGTGCCAGCAGGACAGGGGGGAACACTGAAGCTTTCTTT | CASRTGGNTEAFF
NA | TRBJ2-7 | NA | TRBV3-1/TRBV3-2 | TGTGCCAGCAGCCACTTGGGGAGACACGAGCAGTACTTC | CASSHLGRHEQYF
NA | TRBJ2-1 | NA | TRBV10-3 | TGTGCCATCAGCGGGGGGAGACAGGGGCGCAATGAGCAGTTCTTC | CAISGGRQGRNEQFF
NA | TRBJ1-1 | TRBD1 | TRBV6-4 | TGTGCCAGCAGAATATCCGGGACAGGGAACACTGAAGCTTTCTTT | CASRISGTGNTEAFF
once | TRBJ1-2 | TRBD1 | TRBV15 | TGTGCCACCAGCCTGGGCCGAGGACAGGGAGGAGGAGGCTACACCTTC | CATSLGRGQGGGGYTF
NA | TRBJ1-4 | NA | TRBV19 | TGTGCCAGTAGTTATCGTTCAACTAATGAAAAACTGTTTTTT | CASSYRSTNEKLFF
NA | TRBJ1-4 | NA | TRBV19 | TGTGCCAGTAGTAACTCTGACAGGGAAAAACTGTTTTTT | CASSNSDREKLFF
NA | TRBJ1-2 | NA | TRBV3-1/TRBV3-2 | TGTGCCAGCAGCCAACTCGGGGGGGGCGAGGGCTACACCTTC | CASSQLGGGEGYTF
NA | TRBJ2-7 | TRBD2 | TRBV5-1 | TGCGCCAGCAGCTGGGGGACTAGTTCCTACGAGCAGTACTTC | CASSWGTSSYEQYF
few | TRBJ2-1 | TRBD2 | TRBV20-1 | TGCAGTGCTAGTGCAGGACTAGACTCCTACAATGAGCAGTTCTTC | CSASAGLDSYNEQFF
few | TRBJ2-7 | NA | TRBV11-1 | TGTGCCAGCAGCGCTGGACAGAGAGTAGGCGAGCAGTACTTC | CASSAGQRVGEQYF
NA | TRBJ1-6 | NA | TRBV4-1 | TGCGCCAGCAGCCAAGACCGGGAGGGGGGGGCGCTTTCACCCCTCCACTTT | CASSQDREGGALSPLHF
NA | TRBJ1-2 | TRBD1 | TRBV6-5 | TGTGCCAGCACCCTCGACAGGGAACGTGGCTACACCTTC | CASTLDRERGYTF
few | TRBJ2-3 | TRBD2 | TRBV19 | TGTGCCAGTAGTCCGAGGACTAGCCTCGGCACAGATACGCAGTATTTT | CASSPRTSLGTDTQYF
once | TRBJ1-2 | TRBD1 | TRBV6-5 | TGTGCCAGCAGTTACGACAGGGCGAGTAGCTATGGCTACACCTTC | CASSYDRASSYGYTF
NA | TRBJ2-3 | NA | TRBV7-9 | TGTGCCAGCAGCCCGAGTTTAGCGGCTAGCACAGATACGCAGTATTTT | CASSPSLAASTDTQYF
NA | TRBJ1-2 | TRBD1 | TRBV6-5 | TGTGCCAGCAGACGGACAGGGACGGGTGGCTACACCTTC | CASRRTGTGGYTF
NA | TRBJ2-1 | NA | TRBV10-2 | TGCGCCAGCAGAGCTCCAAGTGGCAATGAGCAGTTCTTC | CASRAPSGNEQFF
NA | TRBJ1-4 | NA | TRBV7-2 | TGTGCCAGCAGCGCAGGGGTGACTGGTGAAAAACTGTTTTTT | CASSAGVTGEKLFF
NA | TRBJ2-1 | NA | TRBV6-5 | TGTGCCAGCAGGATGGACAGAGTTTTCTTC | CASRMDRVFF
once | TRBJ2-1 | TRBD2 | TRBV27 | TGTGCCAGCAGTTTAGGCGGGACTAGAATCCTTAATGAGCAGTTCTTC | CASSLGGTRILNEQFF
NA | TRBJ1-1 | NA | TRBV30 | TGTGCCTGGACCCTACGGGGATTTTTGAACACTGAAGCTTTCTTT | CAWTLRGFLNTEAFF
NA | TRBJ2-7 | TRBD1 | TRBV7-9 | TGTGCCAGCAGCGCCGGGCAGGGGGCCTACGAGCAGTACTTC | CASSAGQGAYEQYF
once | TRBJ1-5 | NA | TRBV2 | TGTGCCAGCAGTGGGTTCAGGGTGGAAGGCTCAGGGTCAAATAGCAATCAGCCCCAGCATTTT | CASSGFRVEGSGSNSNQPQHF
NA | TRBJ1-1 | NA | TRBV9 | TGTGCCAGCAGCGTAGAGTGGACAGATAACACTGAAGCTTTCTTT | CASSVEWTDNTEAFF
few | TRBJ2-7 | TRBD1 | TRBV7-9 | TGTGCCAGCAGCTTAGGAGGGACAGGGAGGACCGAGCAGTACTTC | CASSLGGTGRTEQYF
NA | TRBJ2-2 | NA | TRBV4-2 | TGTGCCAGCAGCCAAGGGGTGGCAGGGAACACCGGGGAGCTGTTTTTT | CASSQGVAGNTGELFF
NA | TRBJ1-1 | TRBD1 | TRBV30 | TGTGCCCGTCTAGGGACAGGGGGTACTGAAGCTTTCTTT | CARLGTGGTEAFF
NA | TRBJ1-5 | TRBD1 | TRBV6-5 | TGTGCCAGCAGTTACTCGAGGACAGGGGGTAATCAGCCCCAGCATTTT | CASSYSRTGGNQPQHF
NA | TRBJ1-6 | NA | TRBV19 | TGTGCCAGTAGTATGGGACCTACGGACAGCTATAATTCACCCCTCCACTTT | CASSMGPTDSYNSPLHF
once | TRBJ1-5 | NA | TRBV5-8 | TGTGCCAGCGGCCGGGGGAGCAATCAGCCCCAGCATTTT | CASGRGSNQPQHF
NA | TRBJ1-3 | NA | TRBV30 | TGTGCCTGGGCTCAGCGTCCAACTGGAAACACCATATATTTT | CAWAQRPTGNTIYF
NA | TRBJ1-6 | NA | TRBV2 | TGTGCCAGCAGTGGAGGCACCTATAATTCACCCCTCCACTTT | CASSGGTYNSPLHF
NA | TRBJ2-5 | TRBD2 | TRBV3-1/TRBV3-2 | TGTGCCAGCAGCCAAGGGGTCCGAGCGGGAGGCATGAAAGAGACCCAGTACTTC | CASSQGVRAGGMKETQYF
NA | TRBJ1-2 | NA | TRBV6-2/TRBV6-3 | TGTGCCAGCAGTCAAAAACGGGAGAGCTACACCTTC | CASSQKRESYTF
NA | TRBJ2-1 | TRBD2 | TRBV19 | TGTGCCAGTAGTATAAGCGGTAGCGGGGGGCCCAGCTCCTACAATGAGCAGTTCTTC | CASSISGSGGPSSYNEQFF
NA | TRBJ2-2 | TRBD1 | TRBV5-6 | TGTGCCAGCAGGACCGGGACAGGGGTATTCGGGGAGCTGTTTTTT | CASRTGTGVFGELFF
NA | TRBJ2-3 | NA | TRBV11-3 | TGTGCCAGCAGCAAACACAGGGAAGATACGCAGTATTTT | CASSKHREDTQYF
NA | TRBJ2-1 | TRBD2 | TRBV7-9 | TGTGCCAGCAGCTTAGCTGCCGGGCTAGCGGGGAATGAGCAGTTCTTC | CASSLAAGLAGNEQFF
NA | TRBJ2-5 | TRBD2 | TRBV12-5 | TGTGCTAGTGGTCTAGGGACTAGCCTGGGAGAGACCCAGTACTTC | CASGLGTSLGETQYF
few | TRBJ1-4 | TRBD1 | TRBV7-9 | TGTGCCAGCAGCTTAGGGACAGGGGAAGAAAAACTGTTTTTT | CASSLGTGEEKLFF
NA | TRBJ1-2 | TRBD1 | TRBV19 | TGTGCCAGTAGTTATAGACAGGGTAACTATGGCTACACCTTC | CASSYRQGNYGYTF
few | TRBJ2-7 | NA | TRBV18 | TGTGCCAGCTCACCGTCGACAGGTACCTACGAGCAGTACTTC | CASSPSTGTYEQYF
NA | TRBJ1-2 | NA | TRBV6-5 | TGTGCCAGCAGTTACATAGCTAACTATGGCTACACCTTC | CASSYIANYGYTF
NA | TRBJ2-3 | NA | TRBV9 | TGTGCCAGCAGCGTTGGGGGGACAGAATTAGATACGCAGTATTTT | CASSVGGTELDTQYF
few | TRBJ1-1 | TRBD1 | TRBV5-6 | TGTGCCAGCAGCCTCAAGGGGGCAGGAGTGAACACTGAAGCTTTCTTT | CASSLKGAGVNTEAFF
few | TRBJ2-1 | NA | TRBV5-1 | TGCGCCAGCAGCTTGGTGGGCAGCCCCAATGAGCAGTTCTTC | CASSLVGSPNEQFF
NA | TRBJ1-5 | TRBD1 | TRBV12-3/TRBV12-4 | TGTGCCAGCAGTTTGGGACAGATGCAGCCCCAGCATTTT | CASSLGQMQPQHF
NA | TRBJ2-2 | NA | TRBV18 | TGTGCCAGCTCACCCAACGGAGGGGTAAACACCGGGGAGCTGTTTTTT | CASSPNGGVNTGELFF
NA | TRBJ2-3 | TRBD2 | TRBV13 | TGTGCCAGCAGCTCCCGTAGCGGGAGGGCCGAGGATACGCAGTATTTT | CASSSRSGRAEDTQYF
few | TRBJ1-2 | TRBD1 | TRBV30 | TGTGCCTGGAGTGGGACAGGGCGAAGCTATGGCTACACCTTC | CAWSGTGRSYGYTF
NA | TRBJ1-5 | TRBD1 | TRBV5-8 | TGTGCCAGCAGCTGGACAGGGGGCAGACAGCCCCAGCATTTT | CASSWTGGRQPQHF
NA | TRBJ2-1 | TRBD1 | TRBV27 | TGTGCCAGCATGGAGGACAGGGGCATCAATGAGCAGTTCTTC | CASMEDRGINEQFF